One T cell receptor (beta chain) is described in this entry. Its specific antigen is unknown. No much larger clone is present one base from it, and per-base qualities are unavailable. This sample was included in a study of T cell changes during pregnancy in multiple sclerosis (dated by TCRdb to the late 2010s). Context from the whole study: The study looked at changes in the T cell repertoire across pregnancy in women with multiple sclerosis.

Library prep was done by the immunoSEQ multiplex PCR assay. The table was pulled from immuneACCESS by TCRdb, which kept in-frame rearrangements only. Such tables lose some clones; where checked, under half of the loss comes from unresolved V genes, and the rest has no known cause. Across this sample there are approximately 46,000 clones, with 80% to 90% seen only once. Roughly 8.5% of the sample belongs to the ten largest clones. Between the V and J ends, shortened by 2 bases and 2 bases respectively, the junction contains 7 bases. CDR1 SGDLS and CDR2 YYNGEE were looked up in the germline V gene. CDR3 length: 13 amino acids, cysteine to phenylalanine. Only the CDR3 part of the read is kept: 39 bases, read in frame from the first base.

Sequencing was performed on CD8+ T cells from peripheral blood mononuclear cells, taken in the second trimester of pregnancy. This chain is built from TRBV9 and TRBJ1-2, with a weak D call of TRBD1 (6 bases match). This clonotype was obtained from a female donor with multiple sclerosis, enrolled in a pregnancy study. CDR3 sequence: CASSVQGNYGYTF. Read as DNA, the sequence is TGTGCCAGCAGCGTTCAGGGGAACTATGGCTACACCTTC.